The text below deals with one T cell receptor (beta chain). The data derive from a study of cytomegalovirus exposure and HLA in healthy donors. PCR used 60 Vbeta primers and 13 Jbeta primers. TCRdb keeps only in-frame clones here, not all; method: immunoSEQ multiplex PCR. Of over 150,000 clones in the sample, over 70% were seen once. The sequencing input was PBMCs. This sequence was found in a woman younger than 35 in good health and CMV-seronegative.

The CDR3 is CASSLRRGSGGTDTQYF. The CDR3 bases are TGTGCCAGCAGCTTACGTCGGGGGAGCGGGGGCACAGATACGCAGTATTTT. The V and J genes are TRBV11-3 and TRBJ2-3, with 7 bases fitting TRBD2. The CDR3 loop spans 17 amino acids. Germline CDR1 is SGHNT and CDR2 is YENEEA. Germline trimming cut 2 bases from V and 1 base from J; bases unmatched to any gene: 9.